This TCR beta chain derives from a study of T-cell memory formation after mild COVID-19. Across the study: TCR clusters mostly belonged to single donors.

To note about this clonotype: Its antigen is as yet unknown.

Broader study findings: Contracting clones from day 15 to 85 had balanced CD4/CD8; later expanders favoured CD4+.

In germline, CDR1 is SGHAT, CDR2 FQDESV (reference sequence). The CDR3 has 13 amino acids. V lost 5 bases to trimming and J lost 3 bases, with 10 bases between them. Constant-segment primers were used for 5'RACE, and the resulting TCR alpha and TCR beta cDNA libraries carried sample barcodes and UMIs. TCRdb fed the 5' RACE reads into MiXCR, producing one record per CDR3 protein. The data contain 340,000 or so distinct CDR3 sequences, 10% to 15% of them singletons. Source material: PBMCs or a T cell subset sorted from them (not recorded which). This clonotype originated in a man between 18 and 35 years old who had mild COVID-19 (a few samples of this study predate the infection). Cell type and time point are not known. The chain combines TRBV11-1 with TRBJ1-1, with a weak D call TRBD1 (6 bases). The CDR3 nucleotides read TGTGCCAGCAGCCAGGGGATGGACACTGAAGCTTTCTTT. Protein sequence: CASSQGMDTEAFF.